This TCR beta chain appears in the sequencing data of a study of T cells in Graves' hyperthyroidism and ophthalmopathy. Researchers amplified the TCR beta CDR3 regions from RNA transcripts. HTBI primers were the set used in a first-round RT-PCR of the TCR CDR3. Via MiXCR, TCRdb re-called the multiplex PCR reads, giving one row per CDR3 protein. The table records around 530,000 distinct CDR3 sequences, roughly 18% of them present only once. V lost 5 bases and J lost 4, with 19 bases in between. The CDR3 is 16 residues long. Germline CDR1 and CDR2: SGHVS and FQNEAQ. Material for sequencing was blood. The gene calls are TRBV7-8 and TRBJ2-3; unclear D gene. This receptor was obtained from a woman in her late teens or twenties with Graves' ophthalmopathy. CDR3 loop: CASSRDRNSWPDTQYF. The CDR3 DNA reads TGTGCCAGCAGCCGAGATCGTAACAGTTGGCCAGATACGCAGTATTTT.